This T cell receptor (beta chain) was found in a study of T-cell reconstitution after alpha-beta-depleted transplantation in children. Germline V gene sequence: CDR1 MDHEN, CDR2 SYDVKM. There are 14 residues in the CDR3. Trimming pared 3 bases from V and 2 bases from J, leaving 10 bases between. Researchers prepared the TCRbeta library using unique molecular identifiers, the study reports. TCRdb re-analysed the PCR reads in MiXCR, keeping a single row per CDR3 protein. The sample has hundreds of thousands of distinct CDR3 sequences, about 11% seen once. This clonotype appeared a few times. The V and J genes are TRBV28 and TRBJ2-5; unclear D gene. The source was PBMCs from the stem cell graft donor, collected from the stem cell graft. This sequence was found in a human donor who donated a stem cell graft to a child with acute myeloid leukemia. The CDR3 DNA is TGTGCCAGCAGTTTTGTCCGGGCACAAGAGACCCAGTACTTC. Its translation: CASSFVRAQETQYF. Together with reference TRBV28 and TRBJ2-5, the CDR3 gives the full variable domain: DVKVTQSSRYLVKRTGEKVFLECVQDMDHENMFWYRQDPGLGLRLIYFSYDVKMKEKGDIPEGYSVSREKKERFSLILESASTNQTSMYLCASSFVRAQETQYFGPGTRLLVL.